Below, 9 T cell receptor beta chains from the same sample are listed, as sequenced in a study of blood T cell repertoires in COVID-19. Profiling relied on immunoSEQ multiplex PCR, and the TCRdb table lists in-frame clones only, not all of them. The sample holds approximately 99,000 clones, 88% seen once. The sample taken for sequencing was peripheral blood. Receptors were obtained from a human donor in a cohort sampled during active COVID-19.

J is TRBJ2-5 and V is TRBV28; tentative D call: TRBD1 (6 bases). The V gene lost 6 bases and the J gene lost 5 bases, with 16 bases spanning the gap. In germline, CDR1 is MDHEN, CDR2 SYDVKM. This CDR3 comprises 14 residues. CDR3 loop: CASSPVQGRETQYF. CDR3 nucleotides: TGTGCCAGCAGCCCAGTGCAGGGGCGGGAGACCCAGTACTTC.

The chain recombines TRBV15 with TRBJ2-2; maybe TRBD2 (5 bases). The CDR3 contains 15 residues. Germline CDR1 LNHNV, CDR2 YYDKDF (reference sequence). The V end lost 0 bases, the J end lost 2 bases, and 7 bases lay between the germline ends. CDR3: CATSRDLANTGELFF. The CDR3 coding sequence is TGTGCCACCAGCAGAGACCTAGCTAACACCGGGGAGCTGTTTTTT.

DNA for the CDR3: TGTGCCAGCAGTCTGTGGAACACCGGGGAGCTGTTTTTT. It encodes CASSLWNTGELFF. The gene calls are TRBV7-9 and TRBJ2-2, with D uncertain. CDR1 is SEHNR and CDR2 is FQNEAQ in the germline V gene (reference sequence). The CDR3 is made up of 13 amino acids. Trimming pared 6 bases from V and 1 base from J, leaving 6 bases between.

The chain employs TRBV28 and TRBJ2-5; 13 bases are shared with TRBD2. V was pared by 5 bases and J by 9 bases, with 9 bases of the junction left unmatched. Per germline, CDR1 MDHEN and CDR2 SYDVKM. The CDR3 sequence is 15 residues long. The CDR3 reads CASSPRLAGGWSQYF. DNA for the CDR3: TGTGCCAGCAGTCCTAGACTAGCGGGGGGTTGGTCCCAGTACTTC.

V usage is TRBV3-1 (or the pseudogene TRBV3-2) and J usage is TRBJ2-2; 10 bases line up with TRBD2. This CDR3 has 15 residues. Trimming cost V 5 bases and J 8 bases; bases outside gene matches: 8. Per germline, CDR1 LGHDT and CDR2 YNNKEL (reference sequence). CDR3 sequence: CASSTLAGSSGELFF. CDR3 coding DNA: TGTGCCAGCAGCACACTAGCGGGAAGTTCGGGGGAGCTGTTTTTT.

J is TRBJ1-5 and V is TRBV18; TRBD1 might be the D (5 bases). The CDR3 totals 13 residues. With 3 bases removed from V and 7 bases from J, the gap between germline ends came to 10 bases. Looked up from germline, CDR1 is KGHSH and CDR2 is LQKENI. Written as DNA, the CDR3 is TGTGCCAGCTCACCTGACAGTGGCCAGCCCCAGCATTTT. Translated, it gives CASSPDSGQPQHF.

The rearrangement joins TRBV19 to TRBJ1-5, with 8 bases fitting TRBD1. Germline V CDR1 and CDR2: LNHDA, SQIVND (reference sequence). The J segment lost 3 bases and the V segment lost 3 bases, leaving 7 bases of the junction unmatched. There are 16 residues in the CDR3. The DNA of the CDR3 is TGTGCCAGTAGTATCCGGGGACAGGAGAACAATCAGCCCCAGCATTTT. Translating gives CASSIRGQENNQPQHF.

This rearrangement joins TRBV24-1 to TRBJ2-3; D uncertain. V lost 5 bases and J lost 1, with 6 bases in between. CDR1 and CDR2 from the germline V gene are KGHDR and SFDVKD. CDR3 size: 13 residues. The CDR3 here is CATSVGGTDTQYF. CDR3 nucleotide sequence: TGTGCCACCAGTGTAGGAGGCACAGATACGCAGTATTTT.

V usage is TRBV2 and J usage is TRBJ2-5; D gene unclear. V lost 6 bases and J 10 bases, leaving 6 bases between the germline ends. Germline V CDR1 and CDR2: SNHLY, FYNNEI. This CDR3 is 9 amino acids long. The CDR3: CASSPGQYF. CDR3 DNA: TGTGCCAGCAGCCCGGGCCAGTACTTC.